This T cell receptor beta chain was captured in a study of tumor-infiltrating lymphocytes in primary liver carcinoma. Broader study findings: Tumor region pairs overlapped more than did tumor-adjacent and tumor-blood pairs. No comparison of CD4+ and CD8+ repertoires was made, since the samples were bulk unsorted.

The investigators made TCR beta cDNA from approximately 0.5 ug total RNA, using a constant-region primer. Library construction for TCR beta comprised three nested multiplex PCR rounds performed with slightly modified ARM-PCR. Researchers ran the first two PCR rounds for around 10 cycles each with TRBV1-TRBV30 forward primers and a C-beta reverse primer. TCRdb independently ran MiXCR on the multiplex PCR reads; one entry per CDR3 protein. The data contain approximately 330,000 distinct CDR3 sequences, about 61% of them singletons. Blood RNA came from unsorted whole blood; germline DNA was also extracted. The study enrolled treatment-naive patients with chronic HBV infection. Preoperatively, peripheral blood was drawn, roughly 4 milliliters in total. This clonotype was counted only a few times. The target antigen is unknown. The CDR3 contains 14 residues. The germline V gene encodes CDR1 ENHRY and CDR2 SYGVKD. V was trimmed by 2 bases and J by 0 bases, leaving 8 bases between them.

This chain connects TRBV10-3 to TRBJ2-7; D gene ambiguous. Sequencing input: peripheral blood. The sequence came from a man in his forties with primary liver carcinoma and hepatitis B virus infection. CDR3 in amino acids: CAISEKVSSYEQYF. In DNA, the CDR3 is TGTGCCATCAGTGAGAAAGTGAGCTCCTACGAGCAGTACTTC.